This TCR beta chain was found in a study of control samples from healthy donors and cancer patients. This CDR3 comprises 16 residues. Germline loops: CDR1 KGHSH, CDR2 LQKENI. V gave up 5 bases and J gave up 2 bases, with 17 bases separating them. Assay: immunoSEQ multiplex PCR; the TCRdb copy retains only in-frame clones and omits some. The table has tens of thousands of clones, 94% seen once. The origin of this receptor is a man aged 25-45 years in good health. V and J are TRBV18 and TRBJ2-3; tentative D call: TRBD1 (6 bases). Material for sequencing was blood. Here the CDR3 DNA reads TGTGCCAGCTCATTCCGGACAGATAGATACACAGATACGCAGTATTTT. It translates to CASSFRTDRYTDTQYF. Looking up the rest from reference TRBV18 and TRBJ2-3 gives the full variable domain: NAGVMQNPRHLVRRRGQEARLRCSPMKGHSHVYWYRQLPEEGLKFMVYLQKENIIDESGMPKERFSAEFPKEGPSILRIQQVVRGDSAAYFCASSFRTDRYTDTQYFGPGTRLTVL.